The present T cell receptor (beta chain) was sequenced within a study of cytomegalovirus exposure and HLA in healthy donors. Findings of the study overall: Altogether, 164 TCR beta chains were recorded as cytomegalovirus-associated. In most subjects, TCR beta sequences reportedly gave accurate predictions of HLA-A and HLA-B alleles. Most CMV-associated TCR beta chains were later found to appear HLA-restricted.

Both 60 Vbeta primers and 13 Jbeta primers went into the PCR. The protocol was immunoSEQ multiplex PCR, while the TCRdb copy is restricted to in-frame clones and leaves out a portion. The profile covers 90,000 to 120,000 clones, with over 65% appearing a single time and roughly 15% taken by the ten largest. Comment on this clone: The antigen is not known.

Sequencing used PBMCs. This sequence originates from a woman between 40 and 50 years old in good health and CMV-seropositive.

The CDR3 region is CSVDASGAQETQYF. The CDR3 nucleotides read TGCAGCGTTGATGCTAGCGGAGCGCAAGAGACCCAGTACTTC. V is TRBV29-1 and J is TRBJ2-5; 7 positions match TRBD2. The CDR3 totals 14 residues. V trimming: 3 bases; J trimming: 2 bases; junction bases outside the gene matches: 6. Germline CDR1 is SQVTM and CDR2 is ANQGSEA.